The 9 T cell receptor beta chains given below trace back to one sample, sequenced in a study of identical twins. A single record per CDR3 protein comes from TCRdb applying MiXCR to the 5' RACE reads. The sample yields around 470,000 distinct CDR3 sequences, 14% seen once. In addition, the sample was reused for a study of yellow fever vaccine responses in identical twins.

The sequenced material came from CD4+ T cells sorted from blood. These receptors were obtained from a woman under 30 in good health.

This chain connects TRBV6-2 or TRBV6-3 to TRBJ1-1; D is unclear. Trimming cost V 0 bases and J 1 base, with 6 bases left between them. Germline V CDR1 and CDR2: MNHEY, SVGEGT. The CDR3 covers 14 residues. The CDR3 region has the DNA TGTGCCAGCAGTTACTCCAAAACGAACACTGAAGCTTTCTTT. Protein: CASSYSKTNTEAFF.

The chain recombines TRBV20-1 with TRBJ2-1; D remains unclear. The germline gives CDR1 DFQATT, CDR2 SNEGSKA (reference sequence). This CDR3 is 15 amino acids long. V was cut by 6 bases and J by 3 bases, with 18 bases left in between. The CDR3 spells CSAAQLRSIYNEQFF. The DNA of the CDR3 is TGCAGTGCCGCTCAGCTGCGGTCTATCTACAATGAGCAGTTCTTC.

The V call is TRBV24-1, the J call TRBJ2-2; no reliable D call. The V end lost 9 bases, the J end lost 0 bases, and 7 bases lay between the germline ends. Germline V lookup: CDR1 KGHDR, CDR2 SFDVKD. The CDR3 is made up of 13 amino acids. The CDR3: CATSLANTGELFF. In DNA form, the CDR3 reads TGTGCCACCTCTCTGGCGAACACCGGGGAGCTGTTTTTT.

This clonotype appeared a few times. This chain joins TRBV7-9 and TRBJ2-2; D gene unclear. Germline-derived CDR1 and CDR2 are SEHNR and FQNEAQ (reference sequence). The V end lost 6 bases, the J end lost 6 bases, and 11 bases lay between the germline ends. The CDR3 runs to 13 residues. CDR3 in DNA: TGTGCCAGCAGGAGTGTGGGTCCCGGGGAGCTGTTTTTT. This gives the protein CASRSVGPGELFF.

In this sample, this clonotype turned up many times. CDR3 DNA: TGCGCCAGCAGCTTGGGCGACAGGGAAGGAGACATTCAGTACTTC. It codes for CASSLGDREGDIQYF. The chain combines TRBV5-1 with TRBJ2-4, with TRBD1 identical over 7 bases. The CDR3 length is 15 residues. CDR1 and CDR2 from the germline V gene are SGHRS and YFSETQ. The V and J ends lost 0 bases and 8 bases, in that order; junction bases with no gene match: 8.

This clonotype was detected only a few times. The gene calls are TRBV20-1 and TRBJ2-7; 7 bases align to TRBD1. The CDR3 spans 11 residues. The germline V gene has CDR1 DFQATT and CDR2 SNEGSKA (reference sequence). The V and J ends lost 6 bases and 13 bases, in that order; junction bases with no gene match: 12. CDR3: CSAPSGTVDYF. CDR3 bases: TGCAGTGCCCCTTCCGGGACAGTCGATTACTTC.

V is TRBV9 and J is TRBJ2-7; 8 bases are a match to TRBD1. The CDR3 has 14 residues. Germline V CDR1 and CDR2: SGDLS, YYNGEE. J lost 4 bases, V lost 7 bases, and 10 bases had no gene match. The CDR3: CASGQGPGEYEQYF. The CDR3 nucleotides read TGTGCCAGCGGACAGGGACCGGGAGAGTACGAGCAGTACTTC.

The sample holds a few counts of this clonotype. The chain uses TRBV3-1 and TRBJ2-7, with D perhaps matching TRBD1 (5 bases). The CDR3 is made up of 14 amino acids. Germline CDR1 reads LGHDT; CDR2 reads YNNKEL (reference sequence). The ends were cut back, 1 base at V and 5 bases at J, with 12 bases in the middle. CDR3 sequence: CASSQGGRAHEQYF. CDR3 in DNA: TGTGCCAGCAGCCAAGGGGGCCGAGCCCACGAGCAGTACTTC.

This clonotype was picked up a small number of times. The chain employs TRBV6-2 or TRBV6-3 and TRBJ2-3; 12 bases line up with TRBD2. Losses at the gene ends were 6 bases for V and 4 bases for J; bases not matched to a gene: 5. The length of the CDR3 is 15 residues. CDR1 is MNHEY and CDR2 is SVGEGT in the germline V gene. CDR3 sequence: CASRRLAGASDTQYF. Written as DNA, the CDR3 is TGTGCCAGCAGACGACTAGCGGGAGCGTCAGATACGCAGTATTTT.